This section outlines one TCR beta chain sequence together with its context. The data derive from a study of technical replicates of blood from a handful of donors. Assay used: immunoSEQ multiplex PCR; TCRdb lists only in-frame clones, some missing. The top ten hold over 0.2% of the sample, which has approximately 99,000 clones, about 95% seen once. Germline CDR1 is SEHNR and CDR2 is FQNEAQ (reference sequence). With 5 bases removed from V and 3 bases from J, the gap between germline ends came to 14 bases. CDR3 length equals 14 residues. Material for sequencing was T cells isolated from PBMCs. This receptor was taken from a human donor in good health. The gene calls are TRBV7-9 and TRBJ2-7, with D possibly matching TRBD1 (6 bases). The CDR3 DNA reads TGTGCCAGCAGCAAACCGGGACACGACTACGAGCAGTACTTC. Amino acids: CASSKPGHDYEQYF.